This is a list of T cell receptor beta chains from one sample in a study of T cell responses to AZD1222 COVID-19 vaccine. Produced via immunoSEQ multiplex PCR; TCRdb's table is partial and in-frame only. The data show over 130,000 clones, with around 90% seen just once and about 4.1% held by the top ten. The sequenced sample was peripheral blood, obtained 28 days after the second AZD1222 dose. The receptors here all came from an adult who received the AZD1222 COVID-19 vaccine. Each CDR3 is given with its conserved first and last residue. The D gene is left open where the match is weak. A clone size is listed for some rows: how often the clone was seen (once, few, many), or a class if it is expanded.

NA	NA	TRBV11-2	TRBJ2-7	TGTGCCAGCAGCTTAGATTTGGCCTCCTACGAGCAGTACTTC	CASSLDLASYEQYF
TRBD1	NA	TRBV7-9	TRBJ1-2	TGTGCCAGCAGCTCTACGGACAGGGCTGGTGGCTACACCTTC	CASSSTDRAGGYTF
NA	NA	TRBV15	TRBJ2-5	TGTGCCACCAGCAGAGATACAGCCCAAGAGACCCAGTACTTC	CATSRDTAQETQYF
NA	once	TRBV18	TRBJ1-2	TGTGCCAGCTCACCACGGGGAGGGGAGAACTATGGCTACACCTTC	CASSPRGGENYGYTF
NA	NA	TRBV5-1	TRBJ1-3	TGCGCCAGCAGCTTGGGCCTTTCGGGGTCCGGAAACACCATATATTTT	CASSLGLSGSGNTIYF
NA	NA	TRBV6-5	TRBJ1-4	TGTGCCAGCAGTCCTCGGACCTGGGTGGAAAAACTGTTTTTT	CASSPRTWVEKLFF
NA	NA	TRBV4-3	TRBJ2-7	TGCGCCAGCAGCCAAGATTTACGAACCTACGAGCAGTACTTC	CASSQDLRTYEQYF
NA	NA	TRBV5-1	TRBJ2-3	TGCGCCAGCAGCTTGGAGATGGATACGCAGTATTTT	CASSLEMDTQYF
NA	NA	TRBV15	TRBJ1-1	TGTGCCACCAGGAACCGTATGAACACTGAAGCTTTCTTT	CATRNRMNTEAFF
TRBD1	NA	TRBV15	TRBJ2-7	TGTGCCACCAGCAGCTCAGGGGGATACTCCTACGAGCAGTACTTC	CATSSSGGYSYEQYF